The text below deals with one T cell receptor beta chain. Per germline, CDR1 GTSNPN and CDR2 SVGIG (reference sequence). Deletions cut 3 bases from V and 9 bases from J, with 15 bases between. CDR3 length: 13 residues. One entry per CDR3 protein results from TCRdb running MiXCR on the RT-PCR reads. The table lists around 520,000 distinct CDR3 sequences, over 25% of them singletons. The sample comes from a study of response to subunit inactivated influenza vaccine. This sample comprised CD4+ T cells sorted from PBMCs, obtained about 5 days after vaccination. The chain has TRBV30 and TRBJ2-1; TRBD1 is a possible D gene (5 bases). The receptor was isolated from a man in his fifties who received an inactivated influenza vaccine. The CDR3 protein is CAWSAIPGFEQFF. The CDR3 coding sequence is TGTGCCTGGAGCGCAATTCCAGGGTTTGAGCAGTTCTTC.